This T cell receptor beta chain came from a study of blood T cell repertoires in COVID-19. Study at large: Acute and convalescent COVID-19 samples came from the United States, Italy and Spain.

Authors' data handling: Amplification of reference gene primers provided the estimated nucleated cell counts. Sequenced by immunoSEQ multiplex PCR; TCRdb stores in-frame clones only, minus some. Clone size and the V and J calls come from that table; the DNA yielded D and trimming. Of under 300,000 clones in the sample, roughly nine tenths are singletons; the top ten hold 0.94%. The CDR3 consists of 15 residues. Trimming pared 2 bases from V and 3 bases from J, leaving 10 bases between. The germline gives CDR1 MNHEY, CDR2 SVGEGT. This chain links TRBV6-2 or TRBV6-3 with TRBJ2-2; a possible D gene is TRBD2 (6 bases). The sequenced sample was peripheral blood. This receptor was taken from a woman in her 40s who had recovered from COVID-19. CDR3 region: CASSYPERDTGELFF. The CDR3, as DNA: TGTGCCAGCAGTTACCCGGAGCGGGACACCGGGGAGCTGTTTTTT.